The entry below describes one TCR beta chain. Its target is unknown. The sample is drawn from a study of OX40 agonist ivuxolimab in advanced cancers. Regarding the study as a whole: Among the nonresponders, some also had low normalized T-cell clonal expansion. Mean expanded clone counts were higher in CD8+ than CD4+ T cells. Both blood CD4+ and CD8+ T cells showed clonal growth by week 6 at 0.1 to 3.0 mg/kg.

CDR1 SGHVS and CDR2 FQNEAQ come from the germline V gene. There are 16 residues in the CDR3. Germline trimming cut 5 bases from V and 2 bases from J; bases unmatched to any gene: 6. Method: immunoSEQ multiplex PCR; TCRdb's copy keeps in-frame clones and lacks some. In the table there are about 55,000 clones, 80% to 90% of which are singletons. The sequence was collected from an adult with an advanced solid tumor such as melanoma, head and neck, liver or kidney cancer. The rearrangement uses TRBV7-8 and TRBJ2-7, with 13 bases aligning to TRBD2. The specimen comprised CD4+ or CD8+ T cells sorted from blood, sampled in a trial of the OX40 agonist ivuxolimab. The CDR3 loop reads CASSTGTSGTPYEQYF. CDR3 DNA sequence: TGTGCCAGCAGCACGGGGACTAGCGGGACTCCCTACGAGCAGTACTTC.